One sample yielded the 13 T cell receptor beta chains listed below, sequenced in a study of cytomegalovirus exposure and HLA in healthy donors. Researchers ran the PCR with 60 Vbeta and 13 Jbeta primers. TCRdb keeps only in-frame clones here, not all; method: immunoSEQ multiplex PCR. Of around 200,000 clones listed, around 74% were seen once; the top ten hold around 3%. The sequenced material came from PBMCs. These receptors all stem from a male donor in good health and CMV-seronegative.

Notes on this clone: The sample holds other DNA sequences that translate to the same CDR3. This chain joins TRBV30 and TRBJ2-3, with D maybe TRBD1 (5 bases). The CDR3 loop spans 13 amino acids. Germline CDR1 is GTSNPN and CDR2 is SVGIG (reference sequence). The V end was cut by 2 bases, the J end by 1 base, with 7 bases between. CDR3 region: CAWSLGGTDTQYF. CDR3 bases: TGTGCCTGGAGTTTAGGGGGCACAGATACGCAGTATTTT.

This clone was seen a few times. This chain connects TRBV9 to TRBJ2-1; the match to TRBD2 covers 9 bases. V lost 0 bases to trimming and J lost 4 bases; unmatched junction nucleotides: 11. Per the germline V gene, CDR1 is SGDLS and CDR2 is YYNGEE. This CDR3 comprises 18 residues. For the CDR3, the DNA is TGTGCCAGCAGCGTAGGGGGTAGCGGGGGCCGCCTTTACAATGAGCAGTTCTTC. Amino acid sequence: CASSVGGSGGRLYNEQFF.

The genes are TRBV15 and TRBJ1-1, with D unclear. The V gene's germline CDR1 is LNHNV and CDR2 YYDKDF (reference sequence). This CDR3 contains 12 residues. Trimming took off 6 bases at V and 5 bases at J, with 10 bases between the two ends. CDR3 bases: TGTGCCACCAGAAAGGGAGAAACTGAAGCTTTCTTT. Its protein is CATRKGETEAFF.

V gene TRBV12-5 combines with J gene TRBJ2-3, with no clear D. The V end was cut by 0 bases, the J end by 2 bases, with 9 bases between. Looked up from germline, CDR1 is LGHNT and CDR2 is FRNRAP. The CDR3 contains 15 residues. Written as DNA, the CDR3 is TGTGCTAGTGGTTTGGTGGTCAGGTCCACAGATACGCAGTATTTT. Encoded protein: CASGLVVRSTDTQYF.

V is TRBV27 and J is TRBJ1-6; D not resolved. CDR1 is MNHEY, CDR2 SMNVEV, per germline (reference sequence). V lost 2 bases, J lost 6 bases, and 8 bases lay in between. CDR3 size: 14 residues. CDR3: CASSLGAVNSPLHF. The CDR3 region has the DNA TGTGCCAGCAGTTTAGGAGCCGTTAATTCACCCCTCCACTTT.

The V gene is TRBV28, the J gene TRBJ2-6, with 9 bases fitting TRBD1. This CDR3 is built from 17 residues. CDR1 MDHEN and CDR2 SYDVKM come from the germline V gene. V shed 6 bases, J shed 0 bases, and the junction held 6 bases outside the gene matches. DNA for the CDR3: TGTGCCAGCAGAGACAGGGGGACTGTCTCTGGGGCCAACGTCCTGACTTTC. It specifies CASRDRGTVSGANVLTF.

This clone was seen only once. The chain recombines TRBV4-1 with TRBJ1-5; 9 nucleotides match TRBD1. The junction had 5 bases not matched to a gene; V was cut back by 4 bases and J by 1 base. There are 16 residues in the CDR3. Germline assignment: CDR1 MGHRA and CDR2 YSYEKL. CDR3 nucleotides: TGCGCCAGCAGCCTATTCGGACAGGGGAGCAATCAGCCCCAGCATTTT. Its translation is CASSLFGQGSNQPQHF.

J is TRBJ1-2 and V is TRBV2; 7 nucleotides align to TRBD1. This CDR3 region has 13 residues. The V and J ends lost 9 bases and 1 base, in that order; junction bases with no gene match: 5. The germline V gene has CDR1 SNHLY and CDR2 FYNNEI. CDR3 in amino acids: CASGDSFNYGYTF. The CDR3 nucleotides are TGTGCCAGTGGGGACAGCTTTAACTATGGCTACACCTTC.

This rearrangement joins TRBV5-1 to TRBJ2-1, with 9 positions matching TRBD2. J gave up 5 bases and V 2 bases, and 8 bases lay outside the gene matches. The CDR3 runs 16 residues. Germline CDR1 and CDR2: SGHRS and YFSETQ. CDR3 loop: CASSFGTSWGHNEQFF. CDR3 nucleotides: TGCGCCAGCAGCTTCGGGACTAGCTGGGGGCACAATGAGCAGTTCTTC.

Details on this clone: Its ends do not fully match the called genes, so a read error is possible. The chain has TRBV7-9 and TRBJ2-7, with TRBD2 matching 12 bases. From germline, CDR1 is SEHNR and CDR2 FQNEAQ (reference sequence). The CDR3 is made up of 16 amino acids. CDR3 sequence: CSSSLVSGLAGYEQYF. The CDR3 DNA reads TGTTCCAGCAGCTTAGTGTCGGGACTAGCGGGCTACGAGCAGTACTTC.

The chain employs TRBV6-5 and TRBJ1-2; tentative D call: TRBD1 (6 bases). The CDR3 loop spans 13 amino acids. The V end was cut by 4 bases, the J end by 4 bases, with 10 bases between. Germline V CDR1 and CDR2: MNHEY, SVGAGI. The chain's CDR3 is CASSSGTTYGYTF. The CDR3 DNA follows: TGTGCCAGCAGTTCCGGGACAACCTATGGCTACACCTTC.

Worth noting for this clone: The same CDR3 can be traced to other DNA sequences in this sample. The chain joins TRBV28 to TRBJ2-1, with TRBD2 identical over 8 bases. Unmatched junction bases numbered 11, after V lost 9 bases and J lost 7 bases. Germline CDR1 MDHEN, CDR2 SYDVKM. The CDR3 runs to 14 residues. CDR3 nucleotides: TGTGCCAGTGAAGTCAGCGGGAGTCTGAATGAGCAGTTCTTC. Translating it yields CASEVSGSLNEQFF.

The rearrangement uses TRBV23-1 and TRBJ1-5; 11 bases fit TRBD1. TRBV23-1 counts as an open reading frame of uncertain function. The CDR3 loop spans 16 amino acids. V dropped 6 bases and J dropped 5; count of bases not matched to a gene: 9. CDR3 sequence: CASRGRDRGFYQPQHF. The CDR3 bases are TGCGCCAGCAGGGGGAGGGACAGGGGGTTTTATCAGCCCCAGCATTTT.